These 6 T cell receptor beta chains came from one sample sequenced in a study of early T cells in non-severe SARS-CoV-2 infection. TCRdb re-called the 5' RACE reads through MiXCR, storing one row per CDR3 protein. The table has roughly 88,000 distinct CDR3 sequences, around 13% seen once. The sequenced material came from whole blood. The source of these receptors is an adult who was a healthcare worker with PCR-confirmed SARS-CoV-2 infection or an uninfected control (not recorded which).

This clonotype was counted ten times or more. The V call is TRBV9, the J call TRBJ1-6, with D unclear. The CDR3 is 17 amino acids. V lost 0 bases, J lost 9 bases, and 19 bases lay in between. Per the germline V gene, CDR1 is SGDLS and CDR2 is YYNGEE. The CDR3 bases are TGTGCCAGCAGCGTAGGGGAGTCCTCCCCTTCTGGTTCACCCCTCCACTTT. This gives the protein CASSVGESSPSGSPLHF.

This clonotype was seen a handful of times. The V and J genes are TRBV7-9 and TRBJ1-1; D remains ambiguous. Per the germline V gene, CDR1 is SEHNR and CDR2 is FQNEAQ (reference sequence). Between the trimmed V and J ends, which lost 5 bases and 10 bases, there was a span of 17 bases. The CDR3 has 13 residues. The chain's CDR3 is CASSLAGALVAFF. The CDR3 bases are TGTGCCAGCAGCCTGGCGGGAGCTTTGGTAGCTTTCTTT.

The CDR3 sequence is CAIRGTGTWVYEQYF. The CDR3 bases are TGTGCCATCCGCGGGACAGGGACTTGGGTTTACGAGCAGTACTTC. The chain employs TRBV10-3 and TRBJ2-7; 9 bases map to TRBD1. The J segment lost 4 bases and the V segment lost 8 bases, leaving 12 bases of the junction unmatched. The germline CDR1 and CDR2 sequences are ENHRY and SYGVKD. The CDR3 spans 15 residues.

This chain joins TRBV7-6 and TRBJ2-2, with D hard to call. V lost 1 base and J 5 bases, leaving 5 bases between the germline ends. Per the germline V gene, CDR1 is SGHVS and CDR2 is FNYEAQ. CDR3 size: 13 residues. The CDR3 DNA reads as TGTGCCAGCAGCTTAGACTTTACCGGGGAGCTGTTTTTT. This gives the protein CASSLDFTGELFF.

V and J are TRBV24-1 and TRBJ2-1, with a possible D match to TRBD1 (6 bases). V lost 1 base, J lost 8 bases, and 8 bases lay in between. This CDR3 has 13 residues. Germline V gene data show CDR1 as KGHDR and CDR2 as SFDVKD. CDR3 sequence (DNA): TGTGCCACCAGTGATTTCAGGGGCTATGAGCAGTTCTTC. This encodes CATSDFRGYEQFF.

In this sample, this clonotype turned up many times. The chain is built from TRBV12-3 or TRBV12-4 and TRBJ2-1, with a tentative D call TRBD1 (5 bases). The V end was cut by 6 bases, the J end by 9 bases, with 15 bases between. The CDR3 consists of 13 residues. DNA for the CDR3: TGTGCCAGCAGCTATAGTCAGGGTGGTGAGCAGTTCTTC. Translated: CASSYSQGGEQFF.